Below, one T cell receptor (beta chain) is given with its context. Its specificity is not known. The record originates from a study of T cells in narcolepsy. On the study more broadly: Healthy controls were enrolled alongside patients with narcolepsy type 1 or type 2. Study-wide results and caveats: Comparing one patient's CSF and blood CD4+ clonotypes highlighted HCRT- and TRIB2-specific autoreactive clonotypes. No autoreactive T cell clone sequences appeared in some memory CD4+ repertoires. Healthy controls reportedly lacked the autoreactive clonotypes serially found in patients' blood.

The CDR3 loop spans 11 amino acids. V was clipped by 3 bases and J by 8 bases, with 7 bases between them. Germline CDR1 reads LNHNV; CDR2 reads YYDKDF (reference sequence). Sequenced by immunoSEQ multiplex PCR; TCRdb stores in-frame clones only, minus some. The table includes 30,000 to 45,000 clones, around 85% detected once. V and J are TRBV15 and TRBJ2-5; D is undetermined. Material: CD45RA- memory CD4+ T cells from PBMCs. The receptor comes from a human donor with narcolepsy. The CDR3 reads CATSSRRTQYF. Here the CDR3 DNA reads TGTGCCACCAGCAGCCGACGAACCCAGTACTTC.